This T cell receptor (beta chain) came from a study of blood T cell repertoires in COVID-19. Study summary: Samples of COVID-19 (acute and convalescent) were obtained from the United States, Italy and Spain. PBMCs, B-cell-depleted T cells, or T cells provided the cDNA or gDNA that made up the material.

This clone showed up just once. In the original workflow: It was from reference gene primer amplification that nucleated cell counts were estimated. Libraries were prepared by immunoSEQ multiplex PCR; TCRdb keeps only in-frame clonotypes and omits some of them. From that table come the V and J calls and clone size; the DNA was used to work out D and trimming. This table holds under 200,000 clones, more than 70% found once. Trimming left V 2 bases short and J 0 bases short, with 5 bases between. The CDR3 length is 14 residues. The rearrangement links TRBV5-3 to TRBJ2-2; D remains unclear. TRBV5-3 is sorted into the ORF group, with uncertain function. Source material: peripheral blood. The origin of this receptor is a man younger than 30 with active or convalescent COVID-19. The CDR3 DNA follows: TGTGCCAGAAGCTTTTATACGAACACCGGGGAGCTGTTTTTT. Protein sequence: CARSFYTNTGELFF.